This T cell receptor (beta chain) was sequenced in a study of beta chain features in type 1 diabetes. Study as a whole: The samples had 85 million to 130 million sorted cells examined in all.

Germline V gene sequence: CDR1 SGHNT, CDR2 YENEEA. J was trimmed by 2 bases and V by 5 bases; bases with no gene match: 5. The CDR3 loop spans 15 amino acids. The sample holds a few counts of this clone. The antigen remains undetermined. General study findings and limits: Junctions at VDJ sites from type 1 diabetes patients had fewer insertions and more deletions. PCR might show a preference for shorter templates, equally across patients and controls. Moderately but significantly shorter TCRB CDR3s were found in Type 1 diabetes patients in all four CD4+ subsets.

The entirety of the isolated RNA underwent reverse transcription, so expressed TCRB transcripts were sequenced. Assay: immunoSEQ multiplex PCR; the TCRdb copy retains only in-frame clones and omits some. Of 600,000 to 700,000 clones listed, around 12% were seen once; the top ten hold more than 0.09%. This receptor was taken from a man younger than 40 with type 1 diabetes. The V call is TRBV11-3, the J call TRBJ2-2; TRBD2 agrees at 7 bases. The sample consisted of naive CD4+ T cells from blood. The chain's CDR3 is CASSRGGRNTGELFF. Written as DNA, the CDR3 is TGTGCCAGCAGCCGCGGGGGTAGAAACACCGGGGAGCTGTTTTTT.